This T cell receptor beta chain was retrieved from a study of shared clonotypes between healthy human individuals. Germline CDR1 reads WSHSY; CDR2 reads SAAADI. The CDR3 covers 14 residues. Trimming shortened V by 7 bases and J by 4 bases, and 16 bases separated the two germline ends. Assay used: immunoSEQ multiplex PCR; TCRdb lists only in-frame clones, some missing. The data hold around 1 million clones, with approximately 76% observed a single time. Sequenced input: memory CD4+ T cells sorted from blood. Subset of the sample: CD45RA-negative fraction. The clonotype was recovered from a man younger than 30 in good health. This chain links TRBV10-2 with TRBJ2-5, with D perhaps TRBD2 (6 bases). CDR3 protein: CASKMTSSGETQYF. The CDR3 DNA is TGCGCCAGCAAGATGACTAGTTCCGGAGAGACCCAGTACTTC.